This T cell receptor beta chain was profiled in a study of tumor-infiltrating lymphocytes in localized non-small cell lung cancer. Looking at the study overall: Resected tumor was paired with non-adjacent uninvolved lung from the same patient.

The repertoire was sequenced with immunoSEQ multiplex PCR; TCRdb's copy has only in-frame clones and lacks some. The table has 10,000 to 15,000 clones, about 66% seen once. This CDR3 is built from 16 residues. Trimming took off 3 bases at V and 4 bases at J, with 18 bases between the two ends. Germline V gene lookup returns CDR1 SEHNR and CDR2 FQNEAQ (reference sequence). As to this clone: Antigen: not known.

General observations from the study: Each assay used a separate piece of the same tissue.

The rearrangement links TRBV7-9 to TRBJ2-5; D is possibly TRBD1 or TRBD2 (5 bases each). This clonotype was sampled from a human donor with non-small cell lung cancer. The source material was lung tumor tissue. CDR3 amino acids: CASSLFPGPVGETQYF. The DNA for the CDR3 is TGTGCCAGCAGCTTGTTTCCGGGGCCGGTTGGAGAGACCCAGTACTTC.